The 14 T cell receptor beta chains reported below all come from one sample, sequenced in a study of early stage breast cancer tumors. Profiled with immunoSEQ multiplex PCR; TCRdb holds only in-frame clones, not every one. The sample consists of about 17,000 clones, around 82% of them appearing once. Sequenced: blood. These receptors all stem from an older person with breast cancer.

The CDR3 loop reads CASSVEGNYGYTF. DNA for the CDR3: TGTGCCAGCAGTGTGGAGGGGAACTATGGCTACACCTTC. J is TRBJ1-2 and V is TRBV6-1; D may be TRBD1 (5 bases). CDR1 is MNHNS, CDR2 SASEGT, per germline. V was trimmed by 4 bases and J by 2 bases, leaving 8 bases between them. CDR3 size: 13 residues.

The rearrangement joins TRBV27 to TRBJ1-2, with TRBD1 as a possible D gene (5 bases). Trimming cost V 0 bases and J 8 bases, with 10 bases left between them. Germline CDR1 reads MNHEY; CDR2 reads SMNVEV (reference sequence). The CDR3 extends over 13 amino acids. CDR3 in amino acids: CASSLSGAVGYTF. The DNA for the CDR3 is TGTGCCAGCAGTTTATCAGGGGCGGTGGGCTACACCTTC.

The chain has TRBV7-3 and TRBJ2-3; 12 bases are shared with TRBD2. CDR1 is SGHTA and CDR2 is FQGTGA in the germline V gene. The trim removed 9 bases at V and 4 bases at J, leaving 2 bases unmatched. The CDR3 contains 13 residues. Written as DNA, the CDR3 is TGTGCCAGTTCTAGCGGGGGGGCAGATACGCAGTATTTT. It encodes CASSSGGADTQYF.

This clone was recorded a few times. This CDR3 is CASSPTLSGYEQYF. CDR3 nucleotides: TGTGCCAGCAGCCCTACCCTATCGGGATACGAGCAGTACTTC. The chain couples TRBV7-8 to TRBJ2-7; TRBD2 is a possible D gene (5 bases). V was shortened by 5 bases and J by 4 bases, with 15 bases between the two germline ends. Germline loops: CDR1 SGHVS, CDR2 FQNEAQ. The CDR3 has 14 amino acids.

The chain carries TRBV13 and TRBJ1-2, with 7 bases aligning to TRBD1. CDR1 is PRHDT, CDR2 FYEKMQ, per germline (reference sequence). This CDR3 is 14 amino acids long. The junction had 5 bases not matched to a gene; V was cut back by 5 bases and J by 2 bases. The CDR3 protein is CASSEGQTNYGYTF. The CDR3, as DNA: TGTGCCAGCAGCGAGGGACAGACCAACTATGGCTACACCTTC.

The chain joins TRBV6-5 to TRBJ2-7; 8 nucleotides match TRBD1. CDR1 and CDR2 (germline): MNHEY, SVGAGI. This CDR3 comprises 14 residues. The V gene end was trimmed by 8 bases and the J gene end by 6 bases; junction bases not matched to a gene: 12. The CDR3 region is CASGPPGGNGEQYF. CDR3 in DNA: TGTGCCAGCGGGCCCCCAGGGGGCAACGGCGAGCAGTACTTC.

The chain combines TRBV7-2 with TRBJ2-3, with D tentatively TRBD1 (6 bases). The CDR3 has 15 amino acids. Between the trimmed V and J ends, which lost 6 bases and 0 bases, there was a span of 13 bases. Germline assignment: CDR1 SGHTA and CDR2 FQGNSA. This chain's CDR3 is CASRPRRGSTDTQYF. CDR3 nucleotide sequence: TGTGCCAGCAGACCTCGAAGGGGGAGCACAGATACGCAGTATTTT.

This CDR3 reads CASSLPREETQYF. The DNA of the CDR3 is TGTGCCAGCAGCCTCCCGAGGGAGGAGACCCAGTACTTC. The chain uses TRBV5-4 and TRBJ2-5; maybe TRBD2 (5 bases). V was shortened by 4 bases and J by 5 bases, with 12 bases between the two germline ends. Germline CDR1 SGHNT, CDR2 YYREEE (reference sequence). The CDR3 totals 13 residues.

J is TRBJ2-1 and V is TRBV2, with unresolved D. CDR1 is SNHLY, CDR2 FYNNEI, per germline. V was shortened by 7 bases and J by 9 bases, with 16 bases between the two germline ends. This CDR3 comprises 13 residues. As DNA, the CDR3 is TGTGCCAGCAATCCGGGTTCCCTGATTGAGCAGTTCTTC. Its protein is CASNPGSLIEQFF. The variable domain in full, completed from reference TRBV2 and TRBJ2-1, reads EPEVTQTPSHQVTQMGQEVILRCVPISNHLYFYWYRQILGQKVEFLVSFYNNEISEKSEIFDDQFSVERPDGSNFTLKIRSTKLEDSAMYFCASNPGSLIEQFFGPGTRLTVL.

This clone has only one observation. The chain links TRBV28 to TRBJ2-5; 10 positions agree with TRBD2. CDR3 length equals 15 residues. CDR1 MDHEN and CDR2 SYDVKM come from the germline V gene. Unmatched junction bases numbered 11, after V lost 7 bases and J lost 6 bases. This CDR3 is CASTTPASGGKTQYF. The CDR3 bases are TGTGCCAGCACCACCCCCGCTAGCGGGGGAAAGACCCAGTACTTC.

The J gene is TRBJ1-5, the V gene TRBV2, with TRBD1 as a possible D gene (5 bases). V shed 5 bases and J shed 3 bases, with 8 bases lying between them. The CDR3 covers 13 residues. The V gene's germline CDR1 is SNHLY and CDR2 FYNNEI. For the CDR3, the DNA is TGTGCCAGCAGTCGACAGACCAATCAGCCCCAGCATTTT. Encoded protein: CASSRQTNQPQHF.

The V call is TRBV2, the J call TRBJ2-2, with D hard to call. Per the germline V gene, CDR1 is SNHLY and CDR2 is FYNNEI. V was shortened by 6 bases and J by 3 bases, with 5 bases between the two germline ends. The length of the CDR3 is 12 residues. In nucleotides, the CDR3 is TGTGCCAGCAGAACGGACACCGGGGAGCTGTTTTTT. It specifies CASRTDTGELFF.

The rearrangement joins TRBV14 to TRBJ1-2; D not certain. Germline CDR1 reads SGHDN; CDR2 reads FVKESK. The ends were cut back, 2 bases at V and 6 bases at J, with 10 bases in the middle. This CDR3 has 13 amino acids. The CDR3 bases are TGTGCCAGCAGCCAACAGGTTTACAATGGCTACACCTTC. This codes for CASSQQVYNGYTF.

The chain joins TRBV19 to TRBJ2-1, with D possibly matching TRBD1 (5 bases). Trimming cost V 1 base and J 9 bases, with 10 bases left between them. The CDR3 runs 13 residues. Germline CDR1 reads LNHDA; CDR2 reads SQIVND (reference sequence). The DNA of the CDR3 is TGTGCCAGTAGTATAGCAGGGTTCAGTGAGCAGTTCTTC. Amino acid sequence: CASSIAGFSEQFF.